Presented here are 23 T cell receptor beta chains from one specimen sequenced in a study of cytomegalovirus exposure and HLA in healthy donors. Profiled with immunoSEQ multiplex PCR; TCRdb holds only in-frame clones, not every one. This sample yields roughly 330,000 clones, of which 75% to 90% are seen a single time; over 1% belongs to the top ten. The sequencing sample was made of PBMCs. The receptors stem from a woman aged 25 to 45 in good health and CMV-seropositive.

The chain couples TRBV2 to TRBJ1-2; D is uncertain. Trimming cost V 3 bases and J 3 bases, with 11 bases left between them. Looked up from germline, CDR1 is SNHLY and CDR2 is FYNNEI. CDR3 length: 14 amino acids. The CDR3 DNA sequence: TGTGCCAGCAGTGAGAATATAGGGTACTATGGCTACACCTTC. It is translated as CASSENIGYYGYTF.

This chain's CDR3 is CASSTRDRRYEQYF. The CDR3 DNA follows: TGTGCCAGCAGCACCCGGGACAGGCGCTACGAGCAGTACTTC. The chain carries TRBV7-9 and TRBJ2-7; 8 nucleotides match TRBD1. Germline assignment: CDR1 SEHNR and CDR2 FQNEAQ (reference sequence). V lost 5 bases to trimming and J lost 3 bases; unmatched junction nucleotides: 6. There are 14 residues in the CDR3.

A few counts support this clone. The chain couples TRBV28 to TRBJ2-2; D possibly corresponds to TRBD1 (5 bases). The V end lost 5 bases, the J end lost 7 bases, and 14 bases lay between the germline ends. The CDR3 spans 14 residues. Germline V gives CDR1 MDHEN, CDR2 SYDVKM. CDR3 protein: CASSEPGSGGELFF. The CDR3 DNA reads as TGTGCCAGCAGTGAACCAGGGTCCGGCGGGGAGCTGTTTTTT.

J is TRBJ2-5 and V is TRBV15, with 10 bases fitting TRBD2. Losses at the gene ends were 5 bases for V and 5 bases for J; bases not matched to a gene: 14. Germline V lookup: CDR1 LNHNV, CDR2 YYDKDF (reference sequence). The CDR3 has 17 residues. CDR3 in DNA: TGTGCCACCAGCCCAGGGGCCCTAGCGGGAGTAGGGGAGACCCAGTACTTC. This sequence encodes CATSPGALAGVGETQYF. The variable domain in full, with the rest retrieved from reference TRBV15 and TRBJ2-5, is DAMVIQNPRYQVTQFGKPVTLSCSQTLNHNVMYWYQQKSSQAPKLLFHYYDKDFNNEADTPDNFQSRRPNTSFCFLDIRSPGLGDTAMYLCATSPGALAGVGETQYFGPGTRLLVL.

V is TRBV9 and J is TRBJ2-1; 9 bases are a match to TRBD2. Per the germline V gene, CDR1 is SGDLS and CDR2 is YYNGEE. CDR3 length equals 16 residues. Trimming took 0 bases from V and 7 from J; bases not matched to a gene: 8. CDR3 amino acids: CASSVARGRANNEQFF. CDR3 DNA sequence: TGTGCCAGCAGCGTAGCCCGCGGGAGGGCTAATAATGAGCAGTTCTTC.

V and J are TRBV9 and TRBJ1-1; 9 nucleotides line up with TRBD1. Germline CDR1 reads SGDLS; CDR2 reads YYNGEE. Trimming took 7 bases from V and 4 from J; bases not matched to a gene: 17. The CDR3 is 17 residues long. CDR3: CASRFSDRGDPGTEAFF. The CDR3 DNA sequence: TGTGCCAGCCGATTCTCGGACAGGGGTGACCCGGGCACTGAAGCTTTCTTT.

This sequence joins TRBV15 and TRBJ2-2; perhaps TRBD1 as D (6 bases). Trimming pared 1 base from V and 0 bases from J, leaving 15 bases between. The CDR3 covers 18 residues. Germline CDR1 LNHNV, CDR2 YYDKDF (reference sequence). This CDR3 is CATSRGSFRGANTGELFF. The CDR3 coding sequence is TGTGCCACCAGCAGAGGGTCTTTCAGGGGCGCGAACACCGGGGAGCTGTTTTTT.

This sequence joins TRBV4-1 and TRBJ1-2, with TRBD1 matching over 9 bases. Losses at the gene ends were 4 bases for V and 1 base for J; bases not matched to a gene: 4. CDR3 length equals 15 residues. Germline lookup yields CDR1 MGHRA and CDR2 YSYEKL. In DNA form, the CDR3 reads TGCGCCAGCAGCCCTAGACAGGGGGGTAACTATGGCTACACCTTC. Translation: CASSPRQGGNYGYTF.

The chain carries TRBV7-2 and TRBJ2-1, with D tentatively TRBD1 (6 bases). The germline V gene has CDR1 SGHTA and CDR2 FQGNSA. V was clipped by 7 bases and J by 8 bases, with 24 bases between them. The CDR3 length is 16 residues. The chain's CDR3 is CASTQQGSALGHEQFF. CDR3 in DNA: TGTGCCAGCACCCAACAGGGATCAGCCTTGGGTCATGAGCAGTTCTTC. Based on the CDR3 plus reference TRBV7-2 and TRBJ2-1, the full variable domain is GAGVSQSPSNKVTEKGKDVELRCDPISGHTALYWYRQSLGQGLEFLIYFQGNSAPDKSGLPSDRFSAERTGGSVSTLTIQRTQQEDSAVYLCASTQQGSALGHEQFFGPGTRLTVL.

The sample holds one count of this clone. V is TRBV5-4 and J is TRBJ2-2; D is ambiguous. The V end was cut by 7 bases, the J end by 0 bases, with 13 bases between. Germline assignment: CDR1 SGHNT and CDR2 YYREEE (reference sequence). The CDR3 has 15 amino acids. CDR3 sequence reads: CASSPWAANTGELFF. CDR3 in DNA: TGTGCCAGCTCCCCGTGGGCAGCGAACACCGGGGAGCTGTTTTTT.

The J gene is TRBJ1-3, the V gene TRBV6-5, with no clear D. Trimming removed 5 bases at V and 2 bases at J, with 10 bases between. This CDR3 is built from 14 residues. CDR1 and CDR2 from the germline V gene are MNHEY and SVGAGI. The CDR3: CASSRSSPGNTIYF. The CDR3 bases are TGTGCCAGCAGTCGTAGTTCCCCTGGAAACACCATATATTTT.

The chain recombines TRBV28 with TRBJ1-6; unclear D gene. The germline V gene has CDR1 MDHEN and CDR2 SYDVKM. The CDR3 spans 17 residues. V lost 3 bases to trimming and J lost 0 bases, with 12 bases between them. The CDR3 spells CASSLVTKSSYNSPLHF. CDR3 bases: TGTGCCAGCAGTTTGGTTACGAAAAGCTCCTATAATTCACCCCTCCACTTT.

This clone was seen a single time. CDR3 sequence: CAIGQAFGYTF. In DNA form, the CDR3 reads TGTGCCATCGGACAGGCTTTCGGCTACACCTTC. The rearrangement links TRBV10-3 to TRBJ1-2; 7 bases fit TRBD1. With V trimmed by 8 bases and J by 8 bases, 5 bases remained unmatched. The CDR3 consists of 11 residues. Germline V lookup: CDR1 ENHRY, CDR2 SYGVKD.

This chain links TRBV6-5 with TRBJ2-2, with unresolved D. CDR1 and CDR2 from the germline V gene are MNHEY and SVGAGI. There are 14 residues in the CDR3. Between the trimmed V and J ends, which lost 2 bases and 4 bases, there was a span of 8 bases. The CDR3 coding sequence is TGTGCCAGCAGTTACGGTCTAGGCACCGGGGAGCTGTTTTTT. This encodes CASSYGLGTGELFF.

The rearrangement uses TRBV7-2 and TRBJ1-2; 9 nucleotides line up with TRBD1. The germline CDR1 and CDR2 sequences are SGHTA and FQGNSA. The CDR3 is made up of 14 amino acids. V lost 5 bases to trimming and J lost 8 bases; unmatched junction nucleotides: 9. The CDR3 DNA is TGTGCCAGCAGCGCATTGACAGGGGGGAGCGGCTACACCTTC. Amino acid sequence: CASSALTGGSGYTF.

The rearrangement links TRBV27 to TRBJ2-7; 7 bases fit TRBD2. This CDR3 has 12 residues. CDR1 is MNHEY, CDR2 SMNVEV, per germline (reference sequence). V gave up 4 bases and J gave up 6 bases; unmatched junction bases: 3. The chain's CDR3 is CASSSIAGEQYF. CDR3 DNA: TGTGCCAGCAGTTCCATAGCGGGCGAGCAGTACTTC.

The chain couples TRBV6-5 to TRBJ1-1, with D hard to call. V lost 2 bases to trimming and J lost 11 bases, with 12 bases between them. In germline, CDR1 is MNHEY, CDR2 SVGAGI. The CDR3 has 12 residues. The CDR3 reads CASSYNSGNAFF. In DNA, the CDR3 is TGTGCCAGCAGTTACAACTCGGGAAATGCTTTCTTT.

The V gene is TRBV7-9, the J gene TRBJ1-2; D gene unclear. The CDR3 runs to 14 residues. Deletions cut 0 bases from V and 5 bases from J, with 10 bases between. Germline V gives CDR1 SEHNR, CDR2 FQNEAQ (reference sequence). The CDR3, as DNA: TGTGCCAGCAGCTTAGCGAGTACATCATATGGCTACACCTTC. Residues: CASSLASTSYGYTF.

The chain has TRBV7-8 and TRBJ2-7, with 9 bases lining up with TRBD2. The germline gives CDR1 SGHVS, CDR2 FQNEAQ. The CDR3 is 13 amino acids. The DNA of the CDR3 is TGTGCTGTTGCTAGCGGGGAGACTACGTTGCAGTACTTC. Translated, it gives CAVASGETTLQYF.

The rearrangement joins TRBV10-3 to TRBJ2-7; 9 nucleotides agree with TRBD2. This CDR3 is 16 amino acids long. With V trimmed by 0 bases and J by 0 bases, 3 bases remained unmatched. The germline V gene has CDR1 ENHRY and CDR2 SYGVKD. CDR3 DNA sequence: TGTGCCATCAGTGAGTCCCTAGCGGGAAGCTCCTACGAGCAGTACTTC. It codes for CAISESLAGSSYEQYF.

The chain uses TRBV30 and TRBJ2-7, with D uncertain. V lost 0 bases and J 5 bases, leaving 8 bases between the germline ends. CDR3 size: 12 residues. The germline V gene encodes CDR1 GTSNPN and CDR2 SVGIG (reference sequence). CDR3 DNA: TGTGCCTGGAGTGTAACGGATAACGAGCAGTACTTC. It is translated as CAWSVTDNEQYF.

The gene calls are TRBV13 and TRBJ2-7, with TRBD2 identical over 14 bases. This CDR3 has 21 residues. The germline CDR1 and CDR2 sequences are PRHDT and FYEKMQ (reference sequence). Unmatched junction bases numbered 20, after V lost 5 bases and J lost 2 bases. In DNA, the CDR3 is TGTGCCAGCAGCCCCCGCGTCTTACAGACTAGCGGGAGGGTGGGGCCCTACGAGCAGTACTTC. Translating it yields CASSPRVLQTSGRVGPYEQYF.

The chain joins TRBV7-6 to TRBJ2-7, with TRBD2 matching 7 bases. The CDR3 is 14 residues long. The germline V gene encodes CDR1 SGHVS and CDR2 FNYEAQ. The junction had 8 bases not matched to a gene; V was cut back by 5 bases and J by 4 bases. The CDR3 DNA sequence: TGTGCCAGCAGCCGAGCGGGACCGGAGTACGAGCAGTACTTC. Its translation is CASSRAGPEYEQYF.